This TCR beta chain originates from a study of CD8+ T cells in alopecia areata. The overall study: After 6 to 18 months of tofacitinib, follow-up continued 6 months off drug. Study-wide findings and caveats: Affected scalp, especially in alopecia totalis/universalis, had a higher clonality than normal scalp did.

As part of sample collection, lesional scalp punch biopsies and peripheral blood were taken from alopecia areata patients. CDR3 length: 15 amino acids. The germline CDR1 and CDR2 sequences are GTSNPN and SVGIG (reference sequence). Trimming removed 0 bases from V and 6 bases from J, with 12 bases in between. Of note for this clone: The antigen is undetermined.

Sequencing used cDNA as its template, made by extracting RNA and reverse transcribing it. This table comes from immunoSEQ multiplex PCR, and its TCRdb copy is limited to in-frame clones, with some not included. Of roughly 200,000 clones in the sample, roughly 60% were seen once. The receptor was derived from a human donor with alopecia areata. The input for sequencing was CD4+ T cells sorted from blood, taken at week 0. This chain connects TRBV30 to TRBJ1-6; no clear D. In DNA form, the CDR3 reads TGTGCCTGGAGTGTACTAAAGGGCCCTAATTCACCCCTCCACTTT. Amino acids: CAWSVLKGPNSPLHF.